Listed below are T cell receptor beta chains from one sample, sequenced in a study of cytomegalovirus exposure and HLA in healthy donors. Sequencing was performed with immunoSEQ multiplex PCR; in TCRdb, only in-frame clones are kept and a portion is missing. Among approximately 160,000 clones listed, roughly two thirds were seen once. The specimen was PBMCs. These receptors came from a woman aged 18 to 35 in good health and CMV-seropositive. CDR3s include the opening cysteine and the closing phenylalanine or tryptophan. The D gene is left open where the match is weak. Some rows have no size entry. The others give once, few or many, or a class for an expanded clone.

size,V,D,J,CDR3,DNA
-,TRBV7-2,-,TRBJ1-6,CASSSPGTNSPLHF,TGTGCCAGCAGCTCACCCGGGACAAACTCACCCCTCCACTTT
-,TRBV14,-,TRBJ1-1,CASSQDPGAEAFF,TGTGCCAGCAGCCAAGATCCAGGTGCTGAAGCTTTCTTT
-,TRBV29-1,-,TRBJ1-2,CSVVSQAYGYTF,TGCAGCGTTGTAAGTCAGGCCTATGGCTACACCTTC
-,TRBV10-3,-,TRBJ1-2,CAISDPRANYGYTF,TGTGCCATCAGTGACCCACGGGCTAACTATGGCTACACCTTC
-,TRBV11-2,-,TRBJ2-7,CASSLGAGSYEQYF,TGTGCCAGCAGCTTAGGAGCAGGGTCTTACGAGCAGTACTTC
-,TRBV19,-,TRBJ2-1,CASSILAYGSGYNEQFF,TGTGCCAGTAGTATTCTCGCATACGGGAGCGGTTACAATGAGCAGTTCTTC
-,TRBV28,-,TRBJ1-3,CATVAGNTIYF,TGTGCTACAGTAGCTGGAAACACCATATATTTT
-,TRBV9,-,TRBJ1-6,CASSVGARPGWNSPLHF,TGTGCCAGCAGCGTAGGTGCTCGGCCAGGGTGGAATTCCCCCCTCCACTTT
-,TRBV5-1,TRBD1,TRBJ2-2,CASSTGTGIMGELFF,TGCGCCAGCAGCACCGGGACAGGGATCATGGGGGAGCTGTTTTTT
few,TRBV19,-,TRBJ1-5,CASSSLGGRSNQPQHF,TGTGCCAGTAGTAGTTTGGGGGGACGGAGCAATCAGCCCCAGCATTTT
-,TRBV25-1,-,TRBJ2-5,CASKGGGKETQYF,TGTGCCAGCAAGGGGGGGGGTAAAGAGACCCAGTACTTC
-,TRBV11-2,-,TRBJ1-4,CASSGAGREKLFF,TGTGCCAGCAGCGGGGCAGGGCGTGAAAAACTGTTTTTT
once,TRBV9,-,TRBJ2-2,CASSGSGSEYTGELFF,TGTGCCAGCAGCGGGAGCGGTTCGGAGTACACCGGGGAGCTGTTTTTT
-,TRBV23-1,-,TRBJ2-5,CASSQSEGAETQYF,TGCGCCAGCAGTCAATCGGAGGGGGCGGAGACCCAGTACTTC
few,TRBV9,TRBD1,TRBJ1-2,CASSVSRTGGVYGYTF,TGTGCCAGCAGCGTATCCCGGACAGGGGGCGTCTATGGCTACACCTTC
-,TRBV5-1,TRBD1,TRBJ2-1,CASSFGTAYNEQFF,TGCGCCAGCAGCTTCGGGACAGCCTACAATGAGCAGTTCTTC
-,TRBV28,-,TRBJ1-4,CASSPTTVSEKLFF,TGTGCCAGCAGTCCAACGACAGTTTCCGAAAAACTGTTTTTT
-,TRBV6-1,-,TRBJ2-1,CAIFGSPYNEQFF,TGTGCCATTTTCGGGTCCCCCTACAATGAGCAGTTCTTC
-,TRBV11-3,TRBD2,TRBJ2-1,CASSSRTSGGYEQFF,TGTGCCAGCAGCTCCCGGACTAGCGGGGGCTATGAGCAGTTCTTC
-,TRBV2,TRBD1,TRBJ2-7,CASSLTGGTTYEQYF,TGTGCCAGCAGCCTGACAGGGGGCACTACCTACGAGCAGTACTTC
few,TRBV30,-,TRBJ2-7,CAWSVLGGLRYEQYF,TGTGCCTGGAGTGTACTCGGGGGGCTACGCTACGAGCAGTACTTC
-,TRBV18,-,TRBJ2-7,CASSPPQGKRTYEQYF,TGTGCCAGCTCACCACCTCAGGGGAAGCGGACCTACGAGCAGTACTTC
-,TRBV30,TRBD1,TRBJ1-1,CAWSTGGLNTEAFF,TGTGCCTGGAGTACAGGGGGCTTGAACACTGAAGCTTTCTTT
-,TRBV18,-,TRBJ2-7,CASSGRRDEQYF,TGTGCCAGCTCAGGTCGGAGGGACGAGCAGTACTTC
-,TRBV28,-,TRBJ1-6,CASIPDGEANSPLHF,TGTGCCAGCATCCCTGACGGAGAAGCGAATTCACCCCTCCACTTT
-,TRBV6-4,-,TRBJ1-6,CASSTGISGNSPLHF,TGTGCCAGCAGTACAGGAATCTCTGGTAATTCACCCCTCCACTTT
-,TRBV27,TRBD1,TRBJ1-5,CATHRAGGSWPQHF,TGTGCCACCCACAGGGCAGGGGGAAGTTGGCCCCAGCATTTT
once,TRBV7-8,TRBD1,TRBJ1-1,CASSLGTGSLFAFF,TGTGCCAGCAGCTTAGGGACAGGGTCTTTATTTGCTTTCTTT
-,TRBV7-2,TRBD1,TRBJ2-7,CASSTSGTEIPSYEQYF,TGTGCCAGCAGCACCTCCGGGACAGAAATCCCCTCCTACGAGCAGTACTTC
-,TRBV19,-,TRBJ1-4,CASSRTATNEKLFF,TGTGCCAGTAGTAGGACAGCAACTAATGAAAAACTGTTTTTT
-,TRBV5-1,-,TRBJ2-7,CASSLGLAPSYEQYF,TGCGCCAGCAGCTTGGGTCTAGCGCCCTCCTACGAGCAGTACTTC
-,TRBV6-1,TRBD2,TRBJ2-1,CASSESGSSYNEQFF,TGTGCCAGCAGTGAAAGCGGGAGTTCCTACAATGAGCAGTTCTTC
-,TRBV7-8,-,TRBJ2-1,CASSFVKGGYNEQFF,TGTGCCAGCAGCTTCGTTAAGGGAGGCTACAATGAGCAGTTCTTC
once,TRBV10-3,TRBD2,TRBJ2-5,CAISEPGLAGGETQYF,TGTGCCATCAGTGAGCCGGGACTAGCGGGAGGGGAGACCCAGTACTTC
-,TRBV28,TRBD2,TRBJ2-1,CASSGSGLAGSGNEQFF,TGTGCCAGCAGTGGATCGGGACTAGCGGGGTCGGGCAATGAGCAGTTCTTC
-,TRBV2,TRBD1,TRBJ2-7,CASILRDRGTYEQYF,TGTGCCAGCATTCTCCGGGACAGGGGGACCTACGAGCAGTACTTC
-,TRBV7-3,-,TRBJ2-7,CASISSSPGQDYEQYF,TGTGCCAGCATCAGTTCTTCACCGGGACAAGACTACGAGCAGTACTTC
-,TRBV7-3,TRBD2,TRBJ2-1,CASSTTTSGRYNEQFF,TGTGCCAGCAGCACGACGACTAGCGGGAGGTACAATGAGCAGTTCTTC
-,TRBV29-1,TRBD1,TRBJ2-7,CSVGQVRSYEQYF,TGCAGCGTCGGACAGGTGCGCTCCTACGAGCAGTACTTC
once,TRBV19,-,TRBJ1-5,CASSTDRLQPQHF,TGTGCCAGTAGTACCGACAGGCTTCAGCCCCAGCATTTT
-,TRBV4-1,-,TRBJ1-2,CASSQLITEGGYTF,TGCGCCAGCAGCCAATTAATCACGGAGGGAGGCTACACCTTC
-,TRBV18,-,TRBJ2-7,CASSSRGTGSFYEQYF,TGTGCCAGCTCATCACGGGGTACAGGGTCGTTCTACGAGCAGTACTTC
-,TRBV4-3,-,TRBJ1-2,CASSHGRGYTF,TGCGCCAGCAGCCATGGGAGGGGCTACACCTTC
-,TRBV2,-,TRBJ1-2,CASSETGPYGYTF,TGTGCCAGCAGTGAGACAGGACCCTATGGCTACACCTTC
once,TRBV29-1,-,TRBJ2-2,CSARRSGTGELFF,TGCAGCGCCCGCCGTAGCGGCACCGGGGAGCTGTTTTTT
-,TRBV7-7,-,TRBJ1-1,CASSSPQAEAFF,TGTGCTAGCAGCTCCCCCCAGGCTGAAGCTTTCTTT
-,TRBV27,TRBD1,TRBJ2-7,CASRRQGGRDEQYF,TGTGCCAGCAGACGACAGGGGGGCAGGGACGAGCAGTACTTC
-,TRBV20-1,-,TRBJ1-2,CSERRYGYTF,TGCAGTGAGAGGAGATATGGCTACACCTTC
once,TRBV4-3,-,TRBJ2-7,CASSQERRGYEQYF,TGCGCCAGCAGCCAAGAACGAAGGGGCTACGAGCAGTACTTC
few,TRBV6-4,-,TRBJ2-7,CASTLHRSYEQYF,TGTGCCAGCACCCTCCACAGATCCTACGAGCAGTACTTC
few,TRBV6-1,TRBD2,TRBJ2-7,CASSEAVGGGNEQYF,TGTGCCAGCAGTGAAGCAGTAGGCGGGGGAAACGAGCAGTACTTC
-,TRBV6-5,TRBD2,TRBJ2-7,CASSYLGLAGGEQYF,TGTGCCAGCAGTTACTTAGGACTAGCGGGAGGCGAGCAGTACTTC
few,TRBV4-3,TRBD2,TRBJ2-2,CASSMGGGDTGELFF,TGCGCCAGCAGCATGGGCGGGGGAGACACCGGGGAGCTGTTTTTT
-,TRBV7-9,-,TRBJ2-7,CASSGLWGPSYEQYF,TGTGCCAGCAGCGGTTTGTGGGGGCCCTCCTACGAGCAGTACTTC
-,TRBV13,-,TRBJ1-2,CASSLASGVFNYGYTF,TGTGCCAGCAGCTTAGCCTCGGGAGTTTTCAACTATGGCTACACCTTC
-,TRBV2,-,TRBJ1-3,CASSTGSSGNTIYF,TGTGCCAGCAGTACAGGAAGCTCTGGAAACACCATATATTTT
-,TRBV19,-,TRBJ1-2,CASSIPNSLYGYTF,TGTGCCAGTAGTATCCCTAACAGCCTATATGGCTACACCTTC
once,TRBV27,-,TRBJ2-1,CASSLAGPYNEQFF,TGTGCCAGCAGTTTAGCGGGACCCTACAATGAGCAGTTCTTC
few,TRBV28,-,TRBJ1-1,CASSLRWGGTEAFF,TGTGCCAGCAGTTTGAGGTGGGGGGGCACTGAAGCTTTCTTT
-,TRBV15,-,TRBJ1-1,CATSRELIAEAFF,TGTGCCACCAGCAGAGAACTTATTGCTGAAGCTTTCTTT